This T cell receptor (beta chain) was observed in a study of blood T cell repertoires in COVID-19. Turning to the study itself: COVID-19 samples collected from the United States, Italy and Spain covered acute and convalescent phases. From T cells, B-cell-depleted T cells, or PBMCs came the material, which was cDNA or gDNA.

In the original workflow: Amplified reference gene primers provided the basis for estimating nucleated cell counts. Repertoires were generated with immunoSEQ multiplex PCR, while TCRdb's copy carries only in-frame clones and drops some. From that table come the V and J calls and clone size; the DNA was used to work out D and trimming. The table has about 34,000 clones, 75% seen once; the top ten hold over 12%. The CDR3 extends over 16 amino acids. J gave up 4 bases and V 3 bases, and 9 bases lay outside the gene matches. Germline V gives CDR1 LNHDA, CDR2 SQIVND (reference sequence). This clone was recorded a few times.

The rearrangement links TRBV19 to TRBJ1-5; TRBD1 agrees at 7 bases. This TCR was recovered from a man aged 80 or over with active or convalescent COVID-19. Sequenced sample: peripheral blood. For the CDR3, the DNA is TGTGCCAGTAGTATTGGGGCAGGGGGACTTAATCAGCCCCAGCATTTT. Its protein product is CASSIGAGGLNQPQHF.